Shown below are 13 T cell receptor beta chains from a single sample sequenced in a study of post-analysis software for immune sequencing data. Study-level results: Comparison of patients with controls showed roughly five TRBV segments more frequent in patients, TRBV5-6, TRBV5-1 and TRBV20-1 among them.

For these receptors, no antigen is known. TCR beta cDNA libraries had unique molecular identifiers. TCRdb itself ran the PCR reads through MiXCR, one entry per CDR3 protein. The data hold 350,000 to 500,000 distinct CDR3 sequences, with approximately 38% observed a single time. The sequenced sample was blood. The receptors shown here come from a girl under 10 years old with multiple sclerosis.

The chain recombines TRBV20-1 with TRBJ2-1; D is uncertain. Trimming pared 2 bases from V and 6 bases from J, leaving 14 bases between. Germline V gene data show CDR1 as DFQATT and CDR2 as SNEGSKA (reference sequence). This CDR3 has 14 residues. CDR3 sequence (DNA): TGCAGTGCTAGACAACGACTTGCCTGCAATGAGCAGTTCTTC. Its translation: CSARQRLACNEQFF.

This clonotype was observed a handful of times. The rearrangement uses TRBV4-1 and TRBJ2-1; D unclear. The CDR3 sequence is 15 residues long. Germline values: CDR1 MGHRA, CDR2 YSYEKL. V lost 3 bases and J lost 7, with 16 bases in between. CDR3 sequence: CASSHLLKGWNEQFF. The CDR3 DNA sequence: TGCGCCAGCAGCCACCTACTGAAAGGGTGGAATGAGCAGTTCTTC.

The chain is built from TRBV4-2 and TRBJ1-1; D call uncertain. The CDR3 has 14 amino acids. V dropped 1 base and J dropped 0 bases, with 6 bases sitting between them. Germline-derived CDR1 and CDR2 are LGHNA and YNFKEQ. The CDR3 here is CASSQVGLNTEAFF. DNA for the CDR3: TGTGCCAGCAGCCAAGTGGGCCTGAACACTGAAGCTTTCTTT.

V is TRBV6-6 and J is TRBJ1-4, with D unclear. The V end was cut by 6 bases, the J end by 7 bases, with 12 bases between. Germline-derived CDR1 and CDR2 are MNHNY and SVGAGI (reference sequence). CDR3 length: 13 amino acids. DNA for the CDR3: TGTGCCAGCAGACTATCATTGGGTGAAAAACTGTTTTTT. This gives the protein CASRLSLGEKLFF.

The V gene is TRBV20-1, the J gene TRBJ2-1; 7 bases are a match to TRBD2. Trimming removed 6 bases from V and 9 bases from J; junction bases left unmatched: 17. This CDR3 is 15 amino acids long. From germline, CDR1 is DFQATT and CDR2 SNEGSKA (reference sequence). The CDR3, as DNA: TGCAGTGCCCGCACCCCGTGGGGCGGGAGACCTGAGCAGTTCTTC. It encodes CSARTPWGGRPEQFF.

The chain is built from TRBV7-6 and TRBJ2-7, with 7 bases fitting TRBD1. Germline V lookup: CDR1 SGHVS, CDR2 FNYEAQ. This CDR3 is built from 14 residues. With V trimmed by 5 bases and J by 5 bases, 9 bases remained unmatched. The CDR3 DNA follows: TGTGCCAGCAGCCCAAGGACAGGCCGCCACGAGCAGTACTTC. Translated: CASSPRTGRHEQYF.

The chain couples TRBV2 to TRBJ2-7, with TRBD1 as a possible D gene (6 bases). This CDR3 has 15 amino acids. Germline assignment: CDR1 SNHLY and CDR2 FYNNEI. The V end was cut by 6 bases, the J end by 6 bases, with 21 bases between. The CDR3 sequence is CASSWTTGFRGEQYF. The CDR3 DNA follows: TGTGCCAGCAGCTGGACCACAGGGTTTCGCGGCGAGCAGTACTTC.

In regard to this clonotype: This may stem from a read error, because a much larger clone lies one nucleotide away. The CDR3 coding sequence is TGTGCCAGCAGCGGGGGACTGCCAACCTACGAGCAGTTCTTC. Translating gives CASSGGLPTYEQFF. V and J are TRBV12-3 or TRBV12-4 and TRBJ2-1; possibly TRBD2 for D (6 bases). The CDR3 length is 14 residues. Trimming removed 6 bases at V and 10 bases at J, with 19 bases between.

The V gene is TRBV20-1, the J gene TRBJ2-1; 7 nucleotides match TRBD2. CDR1 is DFQATT, CDR2 SNEGSKA, per germline (reference sequence). This CDR3 is built from 15 residues. After removal of 3 bases from V and 8 bases from J, the junction contained 13 bases not matched to a gene. CDR3 sequence: CSARVDSGRSDEQFF. The CDR3 DNA is TGCAGTGCTAGGGTGGATAGCGGGCGTTCCGATGAGCAGTTCTTC.

J is TRBJ2-7 and V is TRBV11-2; TRBD2 aligns across 7 bases. The end of the DNA is better explained by TRBJ2-5, so the J call may be wrong. Germline CDR1 SGHAT, CDR2 FQNNGV. This CDR3 is 14 amino acids long. CDR3: CASSWVGRRETQYF. The CDR3 DNA sequence: TGTGCCAGCAGCTGGGTCGGGAGGCGCGAGACCCAGTACTTC.

This chain uses TRBV7-9 with TRBJ1-4; unclear D gene. This CDR3 contains 18 residues. The V and J ends lost 2 bases and 0 bases respectively, with 16 bases between them. CDR1 is SEHNR and CDR2 is FQNEAQ in the germline V gene (reference sequence). The CDR3 DNA reads TGTGCCAGCAGCTTAAGCAGGACTCCATTGTCAACTAATGAAAAACTGTTTTTT. This encodes CASSLSRTPLSTNEKLFF.

This clonotype appeared a few times. This chain links TRBV5-1 with TRBJ2-3; perhaps TRBD1 as D (5 bases). V shed 4 bases and J shed 1 base, with 16 bases lying between them. Looked up from germline, CDR1 is SGHRS and CDR2 is YFSETQ. CDR3 size: 16 residues. The CDR3 here is CASSIDRVPRTDTQYF. CDR3 DNA: TGCGCCAGCAGCATAGACAGAGTCCCACGCACAGATACGCAGTATTTT.

This clonotype was seen many times. The rearrangement links TRBV29-1 to TRBJ1-2; D not resolved. The V and J ends lost 0 bases and 6 bases respectively, with 14 bases between them. Germline lookup yields CDR1 SQVTM and CDR2 ANQGSEA. The CDR3 spans 14 residues. The CDR3 region is CSVEDRLGRNGYTF. The CDR3 bases are TGCAGCGTTGAAGATAGACTGGGGAGGAATGGCTACACCTTC.